What follows are 5 T cell receptor beta chains derived from one specimen sequenced in a study of cytomegalovirus exposure and HLA in healthy donors. In the PCR, 60 Vbeta and 13 Jbeta primers were used. The assay was immunoSEQ multiplex PCR, and TCRdb's table has in-frame clones only and misses some. The table lists tens of thousands of clones. Sequences were obtained from PBMCs. The receptors here all came from a woman in her thirties or forties in good health and CMV-seropositive.

The chain has TRBV7-3 and TRBJ2-3; the match to TRBD2 covers 13 bases. Trimming at V came to 4 bases and at J to 3 bases, leaving 10 bases not matched to a gene. Germline CDR1 reads SGHTA; CDR2 reads FQGTGA. The length of the CDR3 is 18 residues. The CDR3, as DNA: TGTGCCAGCAGCTCGGGACTAGCGGGGAGGGAGGCGACAGATACGCAGTATTTT. Amino acids: CASSSGLAGREATDTQYF.

This rearrangement joins TRBV9 to TRBJ2-7, with 11 bases aligning to TRBD2. The length of the CDR3 is 14 residues. The J segment lost 7 bases and the V segment lost 5 bases, leaving 8 bases of the junction unmatched. Germline values: CDR1 SGDLS, CDR2 YYNGEE. For the CDR3, the DNA is TGTGCCAGCAGTCGTAGCGGGAGGGCAGGAGAGCAGTACTTC. Amino acid sequence: CASSRSGRAGEQYF. The entire variable domain, with the rest obtained from reference TRBV9 and TRBJ2-7, is as follows: DSGVTQTPKHLITATGQRVTLRCSPRSGDLSVYWYQQSLDQGLQFLIQYYNGEERAKGNILERFSAQQFPDLHSELNLSSLELGDSALYFCASSRSGRAGEQYFGPGTRLTVT.

This chain joins TRBV30 and TRBJ1-5, with D maybe TRBD1 (5 bases). The V gene's germline CDR1 is GTSNPN and CDR2 SVGIG (reference sequence). V dropped 1 base and J dropped 0 bases, with 13 bases sitting between them. The CDR3 spans 16 residues. The CDR3 here is CAWSAPTVSSNQPQHF. For the CDR3, the DNA is TGTGCCTGGAGTGCACCGACAGTCAGTAGCAATCAGCCCCAGCATTTT.

The V gene is TRBV28, the J gene TRBJ1-4; 8 bases map to TRBD1. In germline, CDR1 is MDHEN, CDR2 SYDVKM. Losses at the gene ends were 4 bases for V and 5 bases for J; bases not matched to a gene: 12. The CDR3 covers 17 residues. CDR3 DNA: TGTGCCAGCAGTTCCCCCCTTGGACAGGGCCTAAATGAAAAACTGTTTTTT. This gives the protein CASSSPLGQGLNEKLFF.

J is TRBJ2-3 and V is TRBV7-8, with TRBD2 as a possible D gene (5 bases). This CDR3 contains 13 residues. The germline V gene has CDR1 SGHVS and CDR2 FQNEAQ. Trimming pared 3 bases from V and 7 bases from J, leaving 11 bases between. CDR3 sequence (DNA): TGTGCCAGCAGCTTGAGTTTAGCGAATACGCAGTATTTT. Translating gives CASSLSLANTQYF.